These T cell receptor beta chains were read from a single sample in a study of shared clonotypes between healthy human individuals. The assay was immunoSEQ multiplex PCR, and TCRdb's table has in-frame clones only and misses some. The sample yields about 710,000 clones, less than 80% seen once. The sequenced material came from memory CD4+ T cells sorted from blood. The source is a woman aged 25 to 39 in good health. The CDR3 runs from the conserved cysteine through the conserved F or W. D genes are given only for firm matches. Size is omitted from some rows. Given values are once, few, many or a class for expanded clones.

j_call d_call clone_size v_call cdr3_aa cdr3_nt
TRBJ2-3 TRBD2 - TRBV13 CASSHSGSGDTQYF TGTGCCAGCAGCCATAGCGGGAGTGGAGATACGCAGTATTTT
TRBJ2-7 - - TRBV21-1 CASSKWKGGSYEQYF TGTGCCAGCAGCAAATGGAAAGGCGGATCCTACGAGCAGTACTTC
TRBJ2-5 - few TRBV10-1 CASSENRLETQYF TGCGCCAGCAGTGAGAACCGGCTAGAGACCCAGTACTTC
TRBJ2-7 TRBD2 few TRBV19 CASSMASGSRTYEQYF TGTGCCAGTAGTATGGCTAGCGGGAGCAGAACCTACGAGCAGTACTTC
TRBJ2-2 TRBD2 - TRBV6-4 CASSESSGRNTGELFF TGTGCCAGCAGTGAGTCGAGCGGGAGGAACACCGGGGAGCTGTTTTTT
TRBJ2-7 TRBD1 - TRBV5-1 CASTGQDTSEQYF TGCGCCAGCACGGGACAGGACACGTCCGAGCAGTACTTC
TRBJ1-1 - - TRBV28 CASSPSTGKVNTEAFF TGTGCCAGCAGTCCCTCCACAGGGAAGGTAAACACTGAAGCTTTCTTT
TRBJ2-3 - - TRBV6-1 CASTITSLATDTQYF TGTGCCAGCACCATAACTAGTCTAGCTACAGATACGCAGTATTTT
TRBJ2-5 TRBD1 - TRBV5-1 CASSPTGEETQYF TGCGCCAGCAGCCCCACAGGGGAAGAGACCCAGTACTTC
TRBJ2-1 - - TRBV4-1 CASSQGWYNNEQFF TGCGCCAGCAGCCAAGGGTGGTATAACAATGAGCAGTTCTTC
TRBJ1-2 - - TRBV7-9 CASSFGEGGYTF TGTGCCAGCAGCTTCGGGGAGGGTGGCTACACCTTC
TRBJ1-1 - - TRBV6-1 CASSEKQGGTEAFF TGTGCCAGCAGTGAAAAACAGGGCGGCACTGAAGCTTTCTTT
TRBJ2-6 TRBD1 few TRBV6-1 CASSVYWTGFTSGANVLTF TGTGCCAGCAGTGTATACTGGACAGGGTTCACCTCTGGGGCCAACGTCCTGACTTTC
TRBJ1-5 - once TRBV5-1 CASSLEGTRDQPQHF TGCGCCAGCAGCTTAGAGGGAACGAGGGATCAGCCCCAGCATTTT
TRBJ1-1 - - TRBV30 CAWTYRRAEAFF TGTGCCTGGACCTACCGTAGGGCTGAAGCTTTCTTT
TRBJ2-7 - - TRBV18 CASSPGTQNYEQYF TGTGCCAGCTCACCCGGGACACAGAACTACGAGCAGTACTTC
TRBJ2-7 TRBD2 - TRBV5-4 CASSLDPSGYYEQYF TGTGCCAGCAGCTTGGATCCTAGCGGGTACTACGAGCAGTACTTC
TRBJ1-1 TRBD1 - TRBV2 CASRPRGTEAFF TGTGCCAGCAGGCCCAGGGGGACTGAAGCTTTCTTT
TRBJ2-1 TRBD1 few TRBV28 CASSRTGVYYNEQFF TGTGCCAGCAGTCGGACAGGGGTCTACTACAATGAGCAGTTCTTC
TRBJ2-7 - - TRBV6-5 CASRSGTAYEQYF TGTGCCAGCAGGTCCGGAACTGCCTACGAGCAGTACTTC
TRBJ2-5 TRBD2 few TRBV9 CASSVGLAGGTEETQYF TGTGCCAGCAGCGTAGGACTAGCGGGAGGAACAGAAGAGACCCAGTACTTC
TRBJ2-3 TRBD1 - TRBV2 CASTQGGVTDTQYF TGTGCCAGCACCCAAGGGGGCGTCACAGATACGCAGTATTTT
TRBJ1-2 - once TRBV19 CASSWAGVSYGYTF TGTGCCAGTAGTTGGGCAGGGGTTAGCTATGGCTACACCTTC
TRBJ2-2 TRBD1 - TRBV23-1 CASSPRDRGFTFTGELFF TGCGCCAGCAGTCCCCGGGACAGGGGATTTACCTTCACCGGGGAGCTGTTTTTT
TRBJ2-3 TRBD2 - TRBV27 CASRRAGAGDTQYF TGTGCCAGCAGGCGGGCGGGAGCAGGAGATACGCAGTATTTT
TRBJ1-1 - - TRBV28 CASISLGGTGTEAFF TGTGCCAGCATTTCACTGGGAGGGACGGGGACTGAAGCTTTCTTT
TRBJ2-7 TRBD1 - TRBV7-2 CASSSMTGGGYEQYF TGTGCCAGCAGCTCCATGACAGGGGGCGGCTACGAGCAGTACTTC
TRBJ2-5 - - TRBV6-5 CASSYSGSGGETQYF TGTGCCAGCAGTTACTCAGGGTCAGGAGGCGAGACCCAGTACTTC
TRBJ2-7 - few TRBV28 CASTIPFSYEQYF TGTGCCAGCACGATTCCATTCTCCTACGAGCAGTACTTC
TRBJ2-1 - - TRBV11-3 CASSWENNEQFF TGTGCCAGCAGCTGGGAAAACAATGAGCAGTTCTTC
TRBJ1-5 - - TRBV5-1 CASSPQGYDQPQHF TGCGCCAGCAGCCCACAAGGATACGATCAGCCCCAGCATTTT